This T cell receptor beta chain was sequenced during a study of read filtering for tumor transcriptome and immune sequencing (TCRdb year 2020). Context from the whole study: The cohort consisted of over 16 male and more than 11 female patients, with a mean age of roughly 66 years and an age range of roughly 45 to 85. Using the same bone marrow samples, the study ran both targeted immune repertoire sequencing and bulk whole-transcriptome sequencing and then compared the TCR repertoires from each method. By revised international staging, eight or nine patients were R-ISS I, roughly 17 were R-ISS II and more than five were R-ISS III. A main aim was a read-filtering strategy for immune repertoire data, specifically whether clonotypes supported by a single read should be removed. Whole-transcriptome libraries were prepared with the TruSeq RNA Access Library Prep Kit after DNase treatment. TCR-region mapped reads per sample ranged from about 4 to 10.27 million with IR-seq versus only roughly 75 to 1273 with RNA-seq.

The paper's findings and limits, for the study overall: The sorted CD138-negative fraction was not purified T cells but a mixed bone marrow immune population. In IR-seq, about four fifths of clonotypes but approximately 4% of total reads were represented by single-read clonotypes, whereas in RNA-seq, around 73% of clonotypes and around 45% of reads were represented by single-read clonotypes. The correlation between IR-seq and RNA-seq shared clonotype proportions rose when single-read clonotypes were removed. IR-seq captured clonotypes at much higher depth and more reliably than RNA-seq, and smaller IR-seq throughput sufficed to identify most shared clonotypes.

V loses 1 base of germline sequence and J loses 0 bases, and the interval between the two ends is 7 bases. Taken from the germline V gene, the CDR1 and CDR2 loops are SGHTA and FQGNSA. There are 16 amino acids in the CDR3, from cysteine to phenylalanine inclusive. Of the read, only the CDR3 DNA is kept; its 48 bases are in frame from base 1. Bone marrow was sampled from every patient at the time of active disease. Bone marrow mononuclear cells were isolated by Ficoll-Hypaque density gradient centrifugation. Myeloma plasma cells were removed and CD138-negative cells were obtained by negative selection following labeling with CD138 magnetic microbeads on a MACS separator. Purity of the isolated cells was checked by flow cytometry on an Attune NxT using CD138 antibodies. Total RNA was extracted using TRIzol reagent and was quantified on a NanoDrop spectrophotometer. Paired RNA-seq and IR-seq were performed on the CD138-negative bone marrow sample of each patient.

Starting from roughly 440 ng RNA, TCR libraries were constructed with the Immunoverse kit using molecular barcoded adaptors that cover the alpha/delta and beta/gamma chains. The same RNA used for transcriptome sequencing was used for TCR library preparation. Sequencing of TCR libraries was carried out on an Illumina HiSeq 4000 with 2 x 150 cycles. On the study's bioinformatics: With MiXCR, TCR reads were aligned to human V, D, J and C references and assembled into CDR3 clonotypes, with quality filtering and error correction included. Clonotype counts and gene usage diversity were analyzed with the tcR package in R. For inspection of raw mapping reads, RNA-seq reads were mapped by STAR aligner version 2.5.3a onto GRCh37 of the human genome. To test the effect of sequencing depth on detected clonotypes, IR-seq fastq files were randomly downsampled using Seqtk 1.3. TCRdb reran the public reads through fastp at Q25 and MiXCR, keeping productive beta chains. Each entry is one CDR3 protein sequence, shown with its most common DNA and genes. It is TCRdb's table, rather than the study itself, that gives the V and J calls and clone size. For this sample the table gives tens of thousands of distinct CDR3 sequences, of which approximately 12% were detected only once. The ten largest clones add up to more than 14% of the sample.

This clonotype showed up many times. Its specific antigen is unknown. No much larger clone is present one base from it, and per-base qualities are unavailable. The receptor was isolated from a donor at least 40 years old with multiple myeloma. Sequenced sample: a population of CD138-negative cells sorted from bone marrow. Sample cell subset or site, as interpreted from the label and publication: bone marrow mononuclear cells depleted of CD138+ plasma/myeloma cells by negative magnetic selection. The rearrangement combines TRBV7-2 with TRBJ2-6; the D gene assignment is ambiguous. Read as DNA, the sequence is TGTGCCAGCAGCTTAGACGGGTACTCTGGGGCCAACGTCCTGACTTTC. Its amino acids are CASSLDGYSGANVLTF.